What follows is one TCR beta chain and its context. The data belong to a study of shared clonotypes between healthy human individuals. Assay runs were performed at deep level. The sorted-subset replicate PCRs were given approximately 190 ng DNA, which is tens of thousands of T cell genomes. The repertoire was sequenced with immunoSEQ multiplex PCR; TCRdb's copy has only in-frame clones and lacks some. This table holds approximately 1,500,000 clones, approximately 98% found once. Both subsets, CD45RA+ naive and CD45RA-negative memory, were split from the CD4+ cells. The CDR3 covers 17 residues. Germline V gene sequence: CDR1 SGDLS, CDR2 YYNGEE. The V gene end was trimmed by 0 bases and the J gene end by 2 bases; junction bases not matched to a gene: 9.

The source of this sequence is a man under 40 in good health. The source material was naive CD4+ T cells sorted from blood. Subset defined: CD45RA+ positively selected. This sequence joins TRBV9 and TRBJ2-3; 7 bases map to TRBD2. Written as DNA, the CDR3 is TGTGCCAGCAGCGTAGATCCCAGCGGGGTTATCACAGATACGCAGTATTTT. This sequence encodes CASSVDPSGVITDTQYF.